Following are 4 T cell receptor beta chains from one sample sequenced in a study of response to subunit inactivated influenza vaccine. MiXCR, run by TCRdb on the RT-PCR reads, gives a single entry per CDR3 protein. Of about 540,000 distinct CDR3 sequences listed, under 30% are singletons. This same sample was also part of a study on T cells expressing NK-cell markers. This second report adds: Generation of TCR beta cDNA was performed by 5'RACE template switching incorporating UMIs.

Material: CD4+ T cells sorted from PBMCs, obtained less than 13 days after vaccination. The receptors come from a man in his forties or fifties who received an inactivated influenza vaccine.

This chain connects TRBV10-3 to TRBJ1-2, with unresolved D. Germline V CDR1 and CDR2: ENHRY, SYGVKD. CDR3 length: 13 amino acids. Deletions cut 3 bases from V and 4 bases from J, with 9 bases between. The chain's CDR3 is CAISEGRRYGYTF. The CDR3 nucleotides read TGTGCCATCAGTGAAGGCAGGCGCTATGGCTACACCTTC.

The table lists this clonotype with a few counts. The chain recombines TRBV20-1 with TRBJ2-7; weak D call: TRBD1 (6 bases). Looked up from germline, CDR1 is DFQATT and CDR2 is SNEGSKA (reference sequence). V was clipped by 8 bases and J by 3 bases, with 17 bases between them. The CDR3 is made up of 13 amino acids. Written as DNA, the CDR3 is TGCAGTCCTGAAAACAGGGAAAACTACGAGCAGTACTTC. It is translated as CSPENRENYEQYF.

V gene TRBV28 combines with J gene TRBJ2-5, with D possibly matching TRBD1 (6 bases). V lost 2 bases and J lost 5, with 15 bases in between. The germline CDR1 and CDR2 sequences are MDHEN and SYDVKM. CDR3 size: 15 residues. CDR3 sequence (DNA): TGTGCCAGCAGTTTAGGGGGCACTAGGACGGAGACCCAGTACTTC. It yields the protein CASSLGGTRTETQYF.

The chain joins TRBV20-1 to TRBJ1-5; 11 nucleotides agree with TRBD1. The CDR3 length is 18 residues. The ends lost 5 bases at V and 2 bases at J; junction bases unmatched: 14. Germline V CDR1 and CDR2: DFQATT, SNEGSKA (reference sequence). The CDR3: CSAQGQGASLAGNQPQHF. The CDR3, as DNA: TGCAGTGCTCAAGGACAGGGGGCATCCCTAGCGGGCAATCAGCCCCAGCATTTT.